The clone carrying this T cell receptor (beta chain) was seen ten or more times. Its antigen is currently unknown. This entry is derived from a study of glioma-infiltrating T cells. Study observations and caveats: Very few CDR3 sequences were shared between tissue and blood. Gliomas, especially low-grade, showed above-expected tissue-blood divergence; non-neoplastic patients showed below.

TCR alpha and beta CDR3 regions were amplified from RNA using iRepertoire nested multiplex PCR. Input was about 100-450 ng of tissue mRNA or PBMC total RNA. TCRdb re-called the multiplex PCR reads through MiXCR, storing one row per CDR3 protein. This table holds about 200,000 distinct CDR3 sequences, 32% found once. Trimming pared 4 bases from V and 8 bases from J, leaving 18 bases between. Germline lookup yields CDR1 MDHEN and CDR2 SYDVKM. There are 15 residues in the CDR3. Specimen: glioma tissue, nonneoplastic brain tissue, or PBMCs (not recorded which). This chain uses TRBV28 with TRBJ2-4, with D perhaps matching TRBD2 (6 bases). This TCR came from a human donor with low-grade glioma or glioblastoma, undergoing nonglioma brain surgery, or in good health (not recorded which). CDR3 loop: CASSSYGMGGDIQYF. The CDR3 DNA reads as TGTGCCAGCAGTTCCTACGGGATGGGGGGAGACATTCAGTACTTC.